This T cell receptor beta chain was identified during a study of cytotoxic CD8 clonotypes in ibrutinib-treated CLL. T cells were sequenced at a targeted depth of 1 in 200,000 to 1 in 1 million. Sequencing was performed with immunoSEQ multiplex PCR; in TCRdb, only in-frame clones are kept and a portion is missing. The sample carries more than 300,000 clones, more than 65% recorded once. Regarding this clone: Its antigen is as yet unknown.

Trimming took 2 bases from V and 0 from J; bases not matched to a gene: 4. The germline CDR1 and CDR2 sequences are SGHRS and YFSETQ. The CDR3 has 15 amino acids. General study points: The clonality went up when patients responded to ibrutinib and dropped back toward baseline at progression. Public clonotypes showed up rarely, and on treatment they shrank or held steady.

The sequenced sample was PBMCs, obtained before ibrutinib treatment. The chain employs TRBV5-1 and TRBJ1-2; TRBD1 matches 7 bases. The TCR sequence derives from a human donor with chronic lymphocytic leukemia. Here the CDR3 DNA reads TGCGCCAGCAGCTTCAGACAGGGTGCTAACTATGGCTACACCTTC. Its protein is CASSFRQGANYGYTF. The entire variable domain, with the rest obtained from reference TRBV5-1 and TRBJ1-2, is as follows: KAGVTQTPRYLIKTRGQQVTLSCSPISGHRSVSWYQQTPGQGLQFLFEYFSETQRNKGNFPGRFSGRQFSNSRSEMNVSTLELGDSALYLCASSFRQGANYGYTFGSGTRLTVV.